The rows below give T cell receptor beta chains drawn from one sample of a study of cytomegalovirus exposure and HLA in healthy donors. Produced via immunoSEQ multiplex PCR; TCRdb's table is partial and in-frame only. The sample records fewer than 250,000 clones, around 90% being singletons. Material: PBMCs. Every receptor here comes from a boy aged 2 to 10 in good health and CMV-seronegative. Both conserved end residues are part of each CDR3. The order of the fields is J gene, CDR3 length, V gene, CDR3 protein.

TRBJ2-7 | 15 | TRBV28 | CASSLVYPGGYEQYF
TRBJ1-1 | 13 | TRBV6-6 | CASSYYSGTEAFF
TRBJ1-1 | 14 | TRBV5-1 | CASSSDRGGTEAFF
TRBJ1-1 | 14 | TRBV6-1 | CASRTGESHTEAFF
TRBJ1-1 | 13 | TRBV6-1 | CASMKQGNTEAFF
TRBJ1-2 | 15 | TRBV5-6 | CASSYSTGTGLGYTF
TRBJ1-5 | 15 | TRBV27 | CASSVRTEPNQPQHF
TRBJ1-2 | 15 | TRBV28 | CASSLLTRVDYGYTF
TRBJ1-5 | 16 | TRBV9 | CASSVGQGGQGQPQHF
TRBJ1-1 | 9 | TRBV30 | CACGQKAFF
NA | 15 | TRBV2 | CASSPVGGGTYEQYF
TRBJ2-3 | 14 | TRBV6-1 | CASIRTGRSDTQYF
TRBJ2-7 | 13 | TRBV28 | CASRGGRDYEQYF
TRBJ1-1 | 13 | TRBV19 | CASSIRRNTEAFF
TRBJ2-1 | 14 | TRBV7-9 | CASSFRDEVDEQFF
TRBJ1-5 | 16 | TRBV27 | CASSLREPISNQPQHF
NA | 15 | TRBV7-8 | CASSLDRGPNYEQYF
TRBJ2-1 | 16 | TRBV5-4 | CASRYGTSGMLNEQFF
TRBJ1-2 | 14 | TRBV7-8 | CASSELDRGGGYTF
TRBJ2-5 | 11 | TRBV28 | CASSFRETQYF
TRBJ2-1 | 12 | TRBV30 | CAWSIVDNEQFF
TRBJ1-1 | 16 | TRBV6-5 | CASSSGVPIRGTEAFF
TRBJ1-2 | 13 | TRBV5-1 | CASSLTGDEGYTF
TRBJ2-5 | 18 | TRBV19 | CASSSPAIGTQDRMAQYF
TRBJ2-2 | 22 | TRBV10-3 | CAISDEGLMKSGRAGRPGELFF
TRBJ1-4 | 14 | TRBV5-1 | CASSLGEGGEKLFF
TRBJ1-2 | 16 | TRBV29-1 | CSASSIPGTHNYGYTF
TRBJ2-2 | 17 | TRBV7-9 | CASSNGPDRVPYGELFF
TRBJ2-7 | 13 | TRBV28 | CAGSGTASYEQYF
TRBJ2-3 | 16 | TRBV4-1 | CASSQGQRGSTDTQYF
TRBJ1-1 | 15 | TRBV18 | CASYNFPAGGTEAFF
TRBJ1-3 | 17 | TRBV4-2 | CASSHGQGLDSGNTIYF
TRBJ1-5 | 14 | TRBV6-1 | CASSPGRLNQPQHF
TRBJ2-7 | 16 | TRBV11-2 | CASSRTYHGLAYEQYF
TRBJ1-4 | 15 | TRBV7-9 | CASSLVGSTNEKLFF
TRBJ1-4 | 15 | TRBV7-2 | CASRRDTPTNEKLFF
TRBJ1-5 | 12 | TRBV6-1 | CASGRGNQPQHF
TRBJ1-3 | 12 | TRBV5-6 | CASSPGGNTIYF
TRBJ2-5 | 15 | TRBV19 | CASQARQGGQETQYF